This is a list of T cell receptor beta chains from one sample in a study of cytomegalovirus exposure and HLA in healthy donors. Sequenced by immunoSEQ multiplex PCR; TCRdb stores in-frame clones only, minus some. Counted here are 80,000 to 100,000 clones, around four fifths occurring once; the ten biggest clones make up under 8%. The source material was PBMCs. All receptors derive from a man in his forties or fifties in good health and CMV-seropositive. The CDR3 runs from the conserved cysteine through the conserved F or W. Fields, in order: J gene, V gene, CDR3 protein.

TRBJ1-5,TRBV25-1,CASSGAGGGPSQPQHF
TRBJ1-6,TRBV5-6,CASSLAGGNSPLHF
TRBJ2-7,TRBV28,CASLSVGHEQYF
TRBJ2-3,TRBV4-1,CASSPALRSTDTQYF
TRBJ2-1,TRBV29-1,CSVEEGAGTSGISYNEQFF
TRBJ2-3,TRBV30,CAWSEQGAGDTQYF
TRBJ2-2,TRBV6-5,CASSYTPGFGELFF
TRBJ2-3,TRBV4-1,CASSQPGLNTDTQYF
TRBJ2-3,TRBV4-2,CASSQVLAGSTDTQYF
TRBJ2-1,TRBV7-9,CASSSGGGNEQFF
TRBJ1-1,TRBV14,CASSQDRDRLEAFF
TRBJ2-5,TRBV5-1,CASRRGETQYF
TRBJ1-3,TRBV18,CASSPTGLSGNTIYF
TRBJ1-4,TRBV19,CASSIRGGTNEKLFF
TRBJ2-1,TRBV7-3,CASSFTGTSGGPPYNEQFF
TRBJ2-6,TRBV7-9,CASSSLTSGANVLTF
TRBJ1-5,TRBV7-2,CASSFSTGSNQPQHF
TRBJ1-5,TRBV19,CASSTGQGYSNQPQHF
TRBJ1-6,TRBV30,CAWRWGQSSPLNF
TRBJ2-5,TRBV19,CASGDTLEETQYF
TRBJ2-7,TRBV28,CASTPAGLTTMVQYF
TRBJ1-1,TRBV5-1,CASSLRQGLVTEAFF
TRBJ2-7,TRBV5-1,CASSQGVHEQYF
TRBJ2-7,TRBV28,CASSRTGGGEQYF
TRBJ2-5,TRBV7-2,CASSLGVWAETQYF
TRBJ2-5,TRBV13,CASRPSGGAVETQYF
TRBJ2-3,TRBV11-1,CASSFPGLAGDTDTQYF
TRBJ2-7,TRBV2,CASTQQDEQYF
TRBJ1-1,TRBV2,CASRQDSWNTEAFF
TRBJ1-5,TRBV6-1,CASSEAKNDRVRFNQPQHF
TRBJ2-7,TRBV18,CASSPSPGQENYEQYF
TRBJ2-5,TRBV7-2,CASSLGLAGDGETQYF
TRBJ1-2,TRBV25-1,CASSESGPGGYGYTF
TRBJ2-3,TRBV19,CASSSLAGGLSSTDTQYF
TRBJ1-2,TRBV6-5,CASSWGPSRGYTF
TRBJ1-1,TRBV11-3,CASSLDRRGTGNTEAFF
TRBJ2-1,TRBV9,CASSAIGGRAPQFF
TRBJ2-7,TRBV2,CASSPTGAYEQYF
TRBJ2-5,TRBV4-1,CASSQELAGQETQYF
TRBJ1-1,TRBV30,CAWSPQMNTEAFF
TRBJ1-2,TRBV29-1,CSVGIGGENYGYTF
TRBJ1-1,TRBV6-1,CASYWGAVTEAFF
TRBJ1-2,TRBV7-9,CASSSIRGANYGYTF
TRBJ1-5,TRBV7-9,CASSQQGAGVNQPQHF
TRBJ1-2,TRBV25-1,CASGDRVGGGYTF